A single sample is the source of the 18 T cell receptor beta chains below, sequenced in a study of blood T cell repertoires in COVID-19. The assay was immunoSEQ multiplex PCR, and TCRdb's table has in-frame clones only and misses some. This sample carries a few hundred thousand clones, around 86% of them seen once, and the ten largest clones take 2% to 2.5%. The sequenced sample consisted of peripheral blood. Source of these receptors: a woman aged 25 to 39 who had recovered from COVID-19.

The gene calls are TRBV7-2 and TRBJ2-1, with TRBD2 identical over 16 bases. CDR1 and CDR2 (germline): SGHTA, FQGNSA. The CDR3 sequence is 19 residues long. Germline trimming cut 4 bases from V and 2 bases from J; bases unmatched to any gene: 8. The CDR3 protein is CASSSPGLAGGRAYNEQFF. CDR3 DNA: TGTGCCAGCAGCTCCCCGGGACTAGCGGGAGGGAGGGCCTACAATGAGCAGTTCTTC.

In nucleotides, the CDR3 is TGTGCCAGCAGCCTCCAGGACAGCACGCGGCGAGAGACCCAGTACTTC. Encoded protein: CASSLQDSTRRETQYF. This chain joins TRBV3-1 (or the pseudogene TRBV3-2) and TRBJ2-5; D possibly corresponds to TRBD1 (6 bases). Trimming left V 4 bases short and J 4 bases short, with 19 bases between. The CDR3 loop spans 16 amino acids. Germline-derived CDR1 and CDR2 are LGHDT and YNNKEL (reference sequence).

The chain has TRBV19 and TRBJ1-2; D perhaps matches TRBD1 (6 bases). Trimming removed 7 bases from V and 1 base from J, with 10 bases in between. Germline values: CDR1 LNHDA, CDR2 SQIVND (reference sequence). This CDR3 comprises 13 residues. CDR3 DNA: TGTGCCAGTACCAGACAGGATAACTATGGCTACACCTTC. Encoded protein: CASTRQDNYGYTF. The variable domain in full, completed from reference TRBV19 and TRBJ1-2, reads DGGITQSPKYLFRKEGQNVTLSCEQNLNHDAMYWYRQDPGQGLRLIYYSQIVNDFQKGDIAEGYSVSREKKESFPLTVTSAQKNPTAFYLCASTRQDNYGYTFGSGTRLTVV.

This clone was seen more than once but under ten times. The CDR3 spells CASSIRGNQPQHF. The CDR3 DNA is TGTGCCAGTAGTATCAGGGGCAATCAGCCCCAGCATTTT. The chain combines TRBV19 with TRBJ1-5; maybe TRBD1 (5 bases). Per germline, CDR1 LNHDA and CDR2 SQIVND (reference sequence). The CDR3 spans 13 residues. V lost 3 bases to trimming and J lost 2 bases, with 5 bases between them.

The gene calls are TRBV10-1 and TRBJ2-5; tentatively, D is TRBD2 (6 bases). Germline values: CDR1 WNHNN, CDR2 SYGVQD (reference sequence). The CDR3 extends over 14 amino acids. V shed 6 bases and J shed 5 bases, with 16 bases lying between them. The CDR3 DNA reads as TGCGCCAGCAGGGCTAGCGCGTGGAGGGAGACCCAGTACTTC. It translates to CASRASAWRETQYF.

The gene calls are TRBV5-1 and TRBJ1-5; D ambiguous. The germline gives CDR1 SGHRS, CDR2 YFSETQ. The CDR3 has 14 amino acids. V was clipped by 0 bases and J by 5 bases, with 9 bases between them. The CDR3 coding sequence is TGCGCCAGCAGCTTGGGCGGGATTGATCAGCCCCAGCATTTT. Its protein product is CASSLGGIDQPQHF.

The chain carries TRBV3-1 (or the pseudogene TRBV3-2) and TRBJ2-1; TRBD2 agrees at 7 bases. J gave up 2 bases and V 4 bases, and 5 bases lay outside the gene matches. CDR1 and CDR2 from the germline V gene are LGHDT and YNNKEL (reference sequence). The CDR3 covers 15 residues. The CDR3 region is CASSRKRGPYNEQFF. The DNA of the CDR3 is TGTGCCAGCAGCCGTAAGCGGGGCCCCTACAATGAGCAGTTCTTC.

This chain's CDR3 is CASSGTSGRITLGNEQFF. The CDR3 DNA follows: TGTGCCAGCAGTGGGACTAGCGGGAGAATCACCCTGGGCAATGAGCAGTTCTTC. The chain is built from TRBV6-1 and TRBJ2-1; 13 positions match TRBD2. J lost 6 bases, V lost 4 bases, and 12 bases had no gene match. The CDR3 sequence is 18 residues long. Germline V gives CDR1 MNHNS, CDR2 SASEGT.

The CDR3 bases are TGTGCCAGCAGTTTGCGGGGAGTTTCTGGAAACACCATATATTTT. Encoded protein: CASSLRGVSGNTIYF. The V call is TRBV27, the J call TRBJ1-3; no definite D call. Trimming removed 3 bases from V and 1 base from J, with 10 bases in between. The germline V gene encodes CDR1 MNHEY and CDR2 SMNVEV (reference sequence). The CDR3 is 15 residues long.

This clone was recorded only once. The chain joins TRBV3-1 (or the pseudogene TRBV3-2) to TRBJ2-2; D remains unclear. The CDR3 covers 13 residues. Deletions cut 3 bases from V and 4 bases from J, with 6 bases between. Germline values: CDR1 LGHDT, CDR2 YNNKEL (reference sequence). CDR3 sequence reads: CASSQQATGELFF. The CDR3 DNA sequence: TGTGCCAGCAGCCAGCAGGCCACCGGGGAGCTGTTTTTT.

A few counts support this clone. V and J are TRBV4-2 and TRBJ1-5, with D unresolved. Germline V lookup: CDR1 LGHNA, CDR2 YNFKEQ. CDR3 size: 12 residues. V was shortened by 1 base and J by 8 bases, with 6 bases between the two germline ends. CDR3 protein: CASSQGAKPQHF. As DNA, the CDR3 is TGTGCCAGCAGCCAAGGAGCCAAGCCCCAGCATTTT.

The chain combines TRBV28 with TRBJ1-2; 9 bases align to TRBD1. The CDR3 runs 14 residues. The J segment lost 8 bases and the V segment lost 4 bases, leaving 8 bases of the junction unmatched. CDR1 is MDHEN and CDR2 is SYDVKM in the germline V gene. DNA for the CDR3: TGTGCCAGCAGTTCAACAGGGGGCGCGGGGGGCTACACCTTC. Its protein is CASSSTGGAGGYTF.

This chain links TRBV27 with TRBJ1-6; D uncertain. The V and J ends lost 0 bases and 0 bases respectively, with 9 bases between them. The germline CDR1 and CDR2 sequences are MNHEY and SMNVEV (reference sequence). CDR3 size: 17 residues. This CDR3 is CASSLSPVSSYNSPLHF. The CDR3 DNA sequence: TGTGCCAGCAGTTTATCCCCGGTGAGCTCCTATAATTCACCCCTCCACTTT.

This chain's CDR3 is CASSLGDRYGYTF. In DNA form, the CDR3 reads TGTGCCAGCAGCTTAGGGGACAGATATGGCTACACCTTC. The chain employs TRBV7-2 and TRBJ1-2; TRBD1 matches at 7 bases. The length of the CDR3 is 13 residues. V shed 1 base, J shed 5 bases, and the junction held 1 base outside the gene matches. Germline V gene sequence: CDR1 SGHTA, CDR2 FQGNSA.

The V call is TRBV6-5, the J call TRBJ2-3; 9 bases fit TRBD1. Germline lookup yields CDR1 MNHEY and CDR2 SVGAGI. The CDR3 totals 14 residues. The V and J ends lost 11 bases and 2 bases, in that order; junction bases with no gene match: 8. CDR3 residues: CASGRDRDTDTQYF. The CDR3 region has the DNA TGTGCCTCCGGAAGGGACAGGGACACAGATACGCAGTATTTT.

The chain's CDR3 is CASMPGQGAREQYF. CDR3 nucleotide sequence: TGTGCCAGTATGCCGGGACAGGGGGCCCGGGAGCAGTACTTC. The gene calls are TRBV19 and TRBJ2-7, with 12 bases identical to TRBD1. This CDR3 spans 14 amino acids. V shed 7 bases and J 7 bases; nucleotides not matched to a gene: 8. Germline CDR1 reads LNHDA; CDR2 reads SQIVND (reference sequence). Full variable domain (remainder filled in from reference TRBV19 and TRBJ2-7): DGGITQSPKYLFRKEGQNVTLSCEQNLNHDAMYWYRQDPGQGLRLIYYSQIVNDFQKGDIAEGYSVSREKKESFPLTVTSAQKNPTAFYLCASMPGQGAREQYFGPGTRLTVT.

The chain is built from TRBV7-9 and TRBJ2-1; 7 bases map to TRBD2. The CDR3 runs to 16 residues. Looked up from germline, CDR1 is SEHNR and CDR2 is FQNEAQ (reference sequence). With V trimmed by 4 bases and J by 8 bases, 14 bases remained unmatched. The CDR3 is CASSSLLVTSADEQFF. CDR3 DNA sequence: TGTGCCAGCAGCTCCCTTCTCGTAACTAGCGCCGATGAGCAGTTCTTC.

The chain joins TRBV27 to TRBJ2-7; D possibly corresponds to TRBD2 (5 bases). The CDR3 length is 13 residues. Deletions cut 7 bases from V and 4 bases from J, with 14 bases between. Germline V gene sequence: CDR1 MNHEY, CDR2 SMNVEV (reference sequence). CDR3 nucleotides: TGTGCCAGCACATTCGGGGTCGGTTACGAGCAGTACTTC. Its translation: CASTFGVGYEQYF.